The entry that follows covers one T cell receptor (beta chain) sequence. The antigen is unknown. Ahead of DNA extraction, samples held 1-10 million cryopreserved PBMC each. Researchers ran immunoSEQ v3.0 at survey level. A target of about 35,000-55,000 T-cell genomes per sample was set for sequencing. The assay was immunoSEQ multiplex PCR, and TCRdb's table has in-frame clones only and misses some. The sample yields approximately 12,000 clones, around 89% seen once. The sample belongs to a study of long-term antiretroviral therapy in people with HIV. Study results and caveats: An increase in diversity followed ART, yet levels stayed below transplant donor controls. Pre-ART expanded TRB clones stayed dominant throughout, though often decreasing after ART.

There are 14 residues in the CDR3. Between the trimmed V and J ends, which lost 1 base and 7 bases, there was a span of 8 bases. The germline CDR1 and CDR2 sequences are SGHTA and FQGTGA. V and J are TRBV7-3 and TRBJ1-6; D uncertain. The sequence was collected from a woman aged 40-49 years with HIV. Specimen: unsorted PBMCs, collected 0.2 years before starting antiretroviral therapy. CDR3 loop: CASSLKTQNSPLHF. The CDR3 DNA follows: TGTGCCAGCAGCTTAAAAACCCAGAATTCACCCCTCCACTTT.